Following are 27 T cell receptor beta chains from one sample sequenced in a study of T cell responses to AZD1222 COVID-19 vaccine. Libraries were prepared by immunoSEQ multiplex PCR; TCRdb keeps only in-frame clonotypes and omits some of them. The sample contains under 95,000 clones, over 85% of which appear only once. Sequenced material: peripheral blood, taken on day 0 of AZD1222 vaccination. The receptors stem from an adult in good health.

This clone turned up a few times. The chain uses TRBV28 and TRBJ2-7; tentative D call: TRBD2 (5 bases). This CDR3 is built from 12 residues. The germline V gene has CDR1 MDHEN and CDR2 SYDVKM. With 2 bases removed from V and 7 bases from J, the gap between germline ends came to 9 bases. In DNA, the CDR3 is TGTGCCAGCAGTTTACTGAAGCGGGAGCAGTACTTC. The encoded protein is CASSLLKREQYF.

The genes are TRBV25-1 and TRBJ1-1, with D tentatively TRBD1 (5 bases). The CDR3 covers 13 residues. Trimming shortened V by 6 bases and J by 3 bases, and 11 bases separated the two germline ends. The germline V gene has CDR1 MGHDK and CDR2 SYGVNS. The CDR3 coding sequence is TGTGCCAGCAGCCGCATGGGGGACACTGAAGCTTTCTTT. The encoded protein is CASSRMGDTEAFF.

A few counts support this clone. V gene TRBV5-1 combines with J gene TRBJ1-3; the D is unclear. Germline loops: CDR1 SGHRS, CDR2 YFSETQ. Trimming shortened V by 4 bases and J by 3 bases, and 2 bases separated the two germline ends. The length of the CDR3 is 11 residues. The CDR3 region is CASSSGNTIYF. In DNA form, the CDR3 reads TGCGCCAGCAGCAGTGGAAACACCATATATTTT. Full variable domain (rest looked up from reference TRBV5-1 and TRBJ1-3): KAGVTQTPRYLIKTRGQQVTLSCSPISGHRSVSWYQQTPGQGLQFLFEYFSETQRNKGNFPGRFSGRQFSNSRSEMNVSTLELGDSALYLCASSSGNTIYFGEGSWLTVV.

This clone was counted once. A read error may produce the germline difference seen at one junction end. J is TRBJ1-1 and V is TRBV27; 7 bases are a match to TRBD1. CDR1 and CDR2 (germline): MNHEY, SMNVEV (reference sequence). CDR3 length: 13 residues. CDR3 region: CASSLKQGDPSIF. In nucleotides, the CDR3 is TGTGCCAGCAGTCTAAAGCAGGGGGATCCTAGTATCTTT.

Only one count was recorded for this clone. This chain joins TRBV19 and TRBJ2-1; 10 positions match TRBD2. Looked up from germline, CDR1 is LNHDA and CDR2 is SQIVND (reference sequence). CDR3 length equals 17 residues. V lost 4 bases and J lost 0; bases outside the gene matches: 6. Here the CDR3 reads CASSTDSGRPSYNEQFF. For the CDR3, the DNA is TGTGCCAGTAGTACAGATAGCGGGAGGCCCTCCTACAATGAGCAGTTCTTC.

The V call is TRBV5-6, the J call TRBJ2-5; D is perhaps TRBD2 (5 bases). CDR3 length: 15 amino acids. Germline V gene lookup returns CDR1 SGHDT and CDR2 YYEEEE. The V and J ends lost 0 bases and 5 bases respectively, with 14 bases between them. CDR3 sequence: CASSLDPSRGETQYF. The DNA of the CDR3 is TGTGCCAGCAGCTTGGATCCTAGCCGCGGGGAGACCCAGTACTTC.

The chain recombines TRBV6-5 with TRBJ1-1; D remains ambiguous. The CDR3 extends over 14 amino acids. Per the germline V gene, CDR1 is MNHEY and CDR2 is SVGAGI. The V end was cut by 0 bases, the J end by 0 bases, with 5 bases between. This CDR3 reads CASSYSSVNTEAFF. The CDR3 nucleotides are TGTGCCAGCAGTTACTCCTCAGTGAACACTGAAGCTTTCTTT.

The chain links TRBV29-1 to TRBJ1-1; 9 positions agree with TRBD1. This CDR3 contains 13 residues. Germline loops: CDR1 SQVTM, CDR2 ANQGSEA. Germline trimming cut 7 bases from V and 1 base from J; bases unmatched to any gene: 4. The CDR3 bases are TGCAGCGGGAGGGGACAGGGGAACACTGAAGCTTTCTTT. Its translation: CSGRGQGNTEAFF. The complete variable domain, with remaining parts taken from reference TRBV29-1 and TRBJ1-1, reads SAVISQKPSRDICQRGTSLTIQCQVDSQVTMMFWYRQQPGQSLTLIATANQGSEATYESGFVIDKFPISRPNLTFSTLTVSNMSPEDSSIYLCSGRGQGNTEAFFGQGTRLTVV.

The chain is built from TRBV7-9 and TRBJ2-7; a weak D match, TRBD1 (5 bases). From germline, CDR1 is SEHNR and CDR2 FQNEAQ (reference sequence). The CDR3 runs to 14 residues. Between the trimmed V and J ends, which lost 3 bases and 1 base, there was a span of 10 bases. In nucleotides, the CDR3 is TGTGCCAGCAGCTTCGGAGACAGATCCTACGAGCAGTACTTC. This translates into CASSFGDRSYEQYF.

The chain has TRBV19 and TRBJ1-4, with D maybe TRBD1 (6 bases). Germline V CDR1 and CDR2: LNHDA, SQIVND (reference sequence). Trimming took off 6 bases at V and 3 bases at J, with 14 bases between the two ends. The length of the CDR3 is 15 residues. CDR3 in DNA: TGTGCCAGTAGATCCTCCGGGACACCTAATGAAAAACTGTTTTTT. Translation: CASRSSGTPNEKLFF.

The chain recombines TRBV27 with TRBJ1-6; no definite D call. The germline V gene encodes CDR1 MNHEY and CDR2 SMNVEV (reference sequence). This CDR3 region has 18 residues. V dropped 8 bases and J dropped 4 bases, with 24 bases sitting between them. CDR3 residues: CASATLPTNRLYNSPLHF. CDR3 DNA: TGTGCCAGCGCAACCCTACCGACCAACAGACTTTATAATTCACCCCTCCACTTT.

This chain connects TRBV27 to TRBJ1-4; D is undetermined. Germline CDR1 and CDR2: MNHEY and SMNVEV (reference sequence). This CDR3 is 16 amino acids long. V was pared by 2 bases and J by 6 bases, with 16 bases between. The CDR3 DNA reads TGTGCCAGCAGTTTAAGCTCCGACCGAGTTTATGAAAAACTGTTTTTT. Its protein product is CASSLSSDRVYEKLFF. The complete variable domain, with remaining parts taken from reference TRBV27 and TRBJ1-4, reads EAQVTQNPRYLITVTGKKLTVTCSQNMNHEYMSWYRQDPGLGLRQIYYSMNVEVTDKGDVPEGYKVSRKEKRNFPLILESPSPNQTSLYFCASSLSSDRVYEKLFFGSGTQLSVL.

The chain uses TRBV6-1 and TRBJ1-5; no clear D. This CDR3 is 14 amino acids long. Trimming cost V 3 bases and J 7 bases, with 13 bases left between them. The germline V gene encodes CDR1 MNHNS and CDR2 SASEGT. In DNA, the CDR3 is TGTGCCAGCAGTGATTCGGAGGGTGGACAGCCCCAGCATTTT. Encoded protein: CASSDSEGGQPQHF.

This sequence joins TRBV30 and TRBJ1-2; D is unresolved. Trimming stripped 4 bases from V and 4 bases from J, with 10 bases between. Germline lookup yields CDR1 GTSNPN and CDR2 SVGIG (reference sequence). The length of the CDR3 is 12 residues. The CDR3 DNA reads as TGTGCCTGGACGCCTATGGGCTATGGCTACACCTTC. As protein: CAWTPMGYGYTF.

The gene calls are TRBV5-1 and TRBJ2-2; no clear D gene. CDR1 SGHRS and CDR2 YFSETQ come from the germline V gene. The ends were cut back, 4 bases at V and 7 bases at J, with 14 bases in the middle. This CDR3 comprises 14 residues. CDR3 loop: CASSPAQANGELFF. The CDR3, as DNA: TGCGCCAGCAGCCCTGCGCAGGCCAACGGGGAGCTGTTTTTT.

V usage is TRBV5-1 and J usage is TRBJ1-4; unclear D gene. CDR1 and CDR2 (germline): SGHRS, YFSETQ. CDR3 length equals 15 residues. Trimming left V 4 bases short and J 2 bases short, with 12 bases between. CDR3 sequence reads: CASSPREATNEKLFF. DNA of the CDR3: TGCGCCAGCAGCCCGCGGGAGGCCACTAATGAAAAACTGTTTTTT. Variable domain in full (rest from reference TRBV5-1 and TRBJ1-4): KAGVTQTPRYLIKTRGQQVTLSCSPISGHRSVSWYQQTPGQGLQFLFEYFSETQRNKGNFPGRFSGRQFSNSRSEMNVSTLELGDSALYLCASSPREATNEKLFFGSGTQLSVL.

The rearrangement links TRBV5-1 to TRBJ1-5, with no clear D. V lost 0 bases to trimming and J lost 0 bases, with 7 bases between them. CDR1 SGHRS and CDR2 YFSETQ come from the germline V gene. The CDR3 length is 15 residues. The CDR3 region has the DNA TGCGCCAGCAGCTTGGGCGATAATAGCAATCAGCCCCAGCATTTT. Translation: CASSLGDNSNQPQHF.

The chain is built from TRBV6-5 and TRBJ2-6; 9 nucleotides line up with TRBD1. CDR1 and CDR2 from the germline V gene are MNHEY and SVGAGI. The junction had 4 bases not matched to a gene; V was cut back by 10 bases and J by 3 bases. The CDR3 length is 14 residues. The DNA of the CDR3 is TGTGCCACGACAGGGGGAGGTGGGGCCAACGTCCTGACTTTC. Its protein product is CATTGGGGANVLTF.

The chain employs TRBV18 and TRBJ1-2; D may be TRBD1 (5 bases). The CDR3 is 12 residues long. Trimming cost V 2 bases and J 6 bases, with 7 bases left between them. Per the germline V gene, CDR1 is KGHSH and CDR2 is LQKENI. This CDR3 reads CASSPGRDGYTF. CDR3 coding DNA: TGTGCCAGCTCACCAGGCAGGGATGGCTACACCTTC.

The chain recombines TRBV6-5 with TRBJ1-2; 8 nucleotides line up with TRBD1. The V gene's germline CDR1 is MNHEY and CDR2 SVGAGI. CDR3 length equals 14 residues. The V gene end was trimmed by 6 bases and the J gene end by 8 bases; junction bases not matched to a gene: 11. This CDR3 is CASSLDRGSFGYTF. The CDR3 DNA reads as TGTGCCAGCAGCCTAGACAGGGGTTCCTTCGGCTACACCTTC.

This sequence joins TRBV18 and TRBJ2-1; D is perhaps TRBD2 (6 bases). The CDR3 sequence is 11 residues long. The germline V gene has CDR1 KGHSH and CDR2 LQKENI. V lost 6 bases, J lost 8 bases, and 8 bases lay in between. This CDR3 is CASSPGDEQFF. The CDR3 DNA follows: TGTGCCAGCTCCCCGGGGGATGAGCAGTTCTTC.

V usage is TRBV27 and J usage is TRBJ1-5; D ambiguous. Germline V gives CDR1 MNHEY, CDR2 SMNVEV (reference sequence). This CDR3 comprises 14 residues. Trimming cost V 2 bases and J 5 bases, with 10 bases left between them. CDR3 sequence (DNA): TGTGCCAGCAGTTTAAACGGAGGACATCAGCCCCAGCATTTT. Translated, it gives CASSLNGGHQPQHF.

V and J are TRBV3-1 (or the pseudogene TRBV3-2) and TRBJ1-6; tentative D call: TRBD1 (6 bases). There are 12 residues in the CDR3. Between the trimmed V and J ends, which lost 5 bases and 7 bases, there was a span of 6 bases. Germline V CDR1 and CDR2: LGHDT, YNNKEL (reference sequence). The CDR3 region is CASSDRNSPLHF. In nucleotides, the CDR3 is TGTGCCAGCAGCGACAGGAATTCACCCCTCCACTTT.

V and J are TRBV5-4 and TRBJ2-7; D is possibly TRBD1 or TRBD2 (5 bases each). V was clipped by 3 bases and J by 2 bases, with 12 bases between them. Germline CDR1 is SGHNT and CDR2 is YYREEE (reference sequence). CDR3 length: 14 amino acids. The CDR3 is CASSSRDGAYEQYF. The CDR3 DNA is TGTGCCAGCAGCTCCCGGGACGGGGCCTACGAGCAGTACTTC.

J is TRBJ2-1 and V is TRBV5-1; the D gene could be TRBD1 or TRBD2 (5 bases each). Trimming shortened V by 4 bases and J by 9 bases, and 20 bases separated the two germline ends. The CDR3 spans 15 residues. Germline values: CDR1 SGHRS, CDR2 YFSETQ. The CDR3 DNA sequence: TGCGCCAGCAGCACCTCCGGGACCCCCGCCGGTGAGCAGTTCTTC. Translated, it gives CASSTSGTPAGEQFF.

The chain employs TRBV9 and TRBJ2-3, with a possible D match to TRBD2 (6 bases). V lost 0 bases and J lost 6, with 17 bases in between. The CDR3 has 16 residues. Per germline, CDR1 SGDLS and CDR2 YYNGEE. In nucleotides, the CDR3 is TGTGCCAGCAGCGTAGAAGGAGGGACTCCCTCGGATACGCAGTATTTT. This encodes CASSVEGGTPSDTQYF.

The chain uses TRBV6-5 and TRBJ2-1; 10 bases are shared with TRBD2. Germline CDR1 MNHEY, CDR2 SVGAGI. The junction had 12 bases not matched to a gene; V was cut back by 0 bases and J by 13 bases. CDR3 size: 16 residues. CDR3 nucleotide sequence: TGTGCCAGCAGTTACTCGATATGGCTAGCGGGAGCGCACCAGTTCTTC. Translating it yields CASSYSIWLAGAHQFF.